Listed below are T cell receptor beta chains from one sample, sequenced in a study of blood T cells in healthy people across ages. One entry per CDR3 protein, called by TCRdb with MiXCR from the 5' RACE reads. The sample yields about a million distinct CDR3 sequences, about 53% seen once. Input material: blood. The receptors were gathered from a woman aged 55-75 years in good health. Each CDR3 is given with its conserved first and last residue. A D gene is named only where the DNA matches it firmly. Clone size, where shown, is once, few, many, or a class for clones that have expanded.

clone_size: -
d_call: -
v_call: TRBV2
j_call: TRBJ2-3
cdr3_aa: CASRRIDTQYF
cdr3_nt: TGTGCCAGCAGAAGGATAGATACGCAGTATTTT

clone_size: few
d_call: -
v_call: TRBV29-1
j_call: TRBJ2-3
cdr3_aa: CSVDGVSDTQYF
cdr3_nt: TGCAGCGTTGACGGTGTATCGGATACGCAGTATTTT

clone_size: -
d_call: TRBD1
v_call: TRBV12-3/TRBV12-4
j_call: TRBJ2-7
cdr3_aa: CASSRRSSGQGNYEQYF
cdr3_nt: TGTGCCAGCAGTCGGCGTAGCTCAGGACAGGGGAACTACGAGCAGTACTTC

clone_size: -
d_call: -
v_call: TRBV12-3/TRBV12-4
j_call: TRBJ2-5
cdr3_aa: CASSLASRGSGETQYF
cdr3_nt: TGTGCCAGCAGTTTAGCGAGCAGGGGTTCCGGGGAGACCCAGTACTTC

clone_size: few
d_call: TRBD2
v_call: TRBV7-9
j_call: TRBJ2-7
cdr3_aa: CASGHSGRGSYEQYF
cdr3_nt: TGTGCCAGCGGCCATAGCGGGAGAGGGTCCTACGAGCAGTACTTC

clone_size: -
d_call: -
v_call: TRBV9
j_call: TRBJ2-2
cdr3_aa: CASSPSGSLNTGELFF
cdr3_nt: TGTGCCAGCAGCCCCTCCGGCAGCTTGAACACCGGGGAGCTGTTTTTT

clone_size: -
d_call: -
v_call: TRBV5-1
j_call: TRBJ2-3
cdr3_aa: CASSRGQVSYTDTQYF
cdr3_nt: TGCGCCAGCAGCCGGGGGCAGGTTTCTTACACAGATACGCAGTATTTT

clone_size: -
d_call: -
v_call: TRBV29-1
j_call: TRBJ1-5
cdr3_aa: CSVDGGGGQPQHF
cdr3_nt: TGCAGCGTTGACGGTGGGGGCGGACAGCCCCAGCATTTT

clone_size: few
d_call: -
v_call: TRBV12-1
j_call: TRBJ1-2
cdr3_aa: CASTTGLSRSYGYTF
cdr3_nt: TGTGCCAGCACGACAGGTTTATCGCGGAGCTATGGCTACACCTTC

clone_size: -
d_call: -
v_call: TRBV6-2/TRBV6-3
j_call: TRBJ1-1
cdr3_aa: CASLRPLGENTEAFF
cdr3_nt: TGTGCCAGCTTAAGGCCTTTGGGGGAGAACACTGAAGCTTTCTTT

clone_size: -
d_call: -
v_call: TRBV18
j_call: TRBJ1-6
cdr3_aa: CASSPRGRYNSPLHF
cdr3_nt: TGTGCCAGCTCACCACGGGGCCGGTATAATTCACCCCTCCACTTT

clone_size: few
d_call: -
v_call: TRBV5-1
j_call: TRBJ2-5
cdr3_aa: CASSFFGSTQETQYF
cdr3_nt: TGCGCCAGCAGCTTTTTTGGGTCCACCCAAGAGACCCAGTACTTC

clone_size: -
d_call: TRBD1
v_call: TRBV20-1
j_call: TRBJ2-1
cdr3_aa: CSARKTQGAGYNEQFF
cdr3_nt: TGCAGTGCTAGAAAAACACAGGGGGCGGGATACAATGAGCAGTTCTTC

clone_size: few
d_call: -
v_call: TRBV29-1
j_call: TRBJ2-7
cdr3_aa: CSAGTLGTYEQYF
cdr3_nt: TGCAGCGCAGGGACGCTGGGGACCTACGAGCAGTACTTC

clone_size: -
d_call: -
v_call: TRBV3-1
j_call: TRBJ2-3
cdr3_aa: CASSSRELTDTQYF
cdr3_nt: TGTGCCAGCAGCTCCCGCGAGTTAACAGATACGCAGTATTTT

clone_size: few
d_call: TRBD2
v_call: TRBV6-2/TRBV6-3
j_call: TRBJ2-7
cdr3_aa: CASKRLAGEGPREQYF
cdr3_nt: TGTGCCAGCAAAAGACTAGCGGGAGAGGGGCCCCGAGAGCAGTACTTC

clone_size: -
d_call: -
v_call: TRBV7-2
j_call: TRBJ2-3
cdr3_aa: CASSSGLPYPDTQYF
cdr3_nt: TGTGCCAGCAGCTCGGGACTTCCATACCCAGATACGCAGTATTTT